This T cell receptor (beta chain) was found in a study of T cell changes during pregnancy in multiple sclerosis. Looked up from germline, CDR1 is SQVTM and CDR2 is ANQGSEA. This CDR3 contains 17 residues. V was pared by 1 base and J by 0 bases, with 9 bases of the junction left unmatched. Using immunoSEQ multiplex PCR, the repertoire was profiled, and TCRdb retains in-frame clones only, with some absent. The sample includes 42,000 or so clones, 94% of them seen just once. The source was CD8+ T cells from peripheral blood mononuclear cells, collected in the third trimester of pregnancy. This clonotype was sampled from a female donor with multiple sclerosis, enrolled in a pregnancy study. The chain employs TRBV29-1 and TRBJ2-3; TRBD2 agrees at 8 bases. The CDR3 DNA is TGCAGCGTTGAAGGGGAGACTAGCGCCCAAAGCACAGATACGCAGTATTTT. Translated: CSVEGETSAQSTDTQYF.